The 5 T cell receptor beta chains below were found in one sample sequenced in a study of shared clonotypes between healthy human individuals (dated by TCRdb to the early 2020s). Receptors were amplified or captured by the immunoSEQ multiplex PCR assay. In its TCRdb copy, this immuneACCESS table keeps in-frame sequences only and misses some clones. Where compared with another copy, unresolved V genes explain less than half of these, and the others have no known cause. This sample gives about 1.1 million clones in total; roughly 80% of them show up just once. The ten largest clones capture roughly 0.9% of the sample. Sequences were obtained from memory CD4+ T cells from PBMCs. The sample's cell subset or site label is to be understood as: CD45RA-negative fraction. These TCRs come from a man younger than 35 in good health. Some clones in this sample may be carry-over from other donors' samples.

The V gene is TRBV4-2, the J gene TRBJ2-3; 7 bases line up with TRBD2. V shed 4 bases, J shed 0 bases, and the junction held 4 bases outside the gene matches. This CDR3 spans 15 amino acids. CDR1 and CDR2 (germline): LGHNA, YNFKEQ. CDR3: CASSPGLGSTDTQYF. The CDR3 DNA sequence: TGTGCCAGCAGCCCCGGACTAGGGAGCACAGATACGCAGTATTTT.

The rearrangement joins TRBV5-4 to TRBJ1-2, with D unresolved. The germline CDR1 and CDR2 sequences are SGHNT and YYREEE (reference sequence). Trimming took off 4 bases at V and 8 bases at J, with 12 bases between the two ends. The CDR3 sequence is 12 residues long. The CDR3 here is CASSALREGYTF. The CDR3 nucleotides read TGTGCCAGCAGCGCTCTTAGAGAGGGCTACACCTTC.

This clone has a single count. For the CDR3, the DNA is TGTGCCAGCAGTACGCGGGAGGGCCGGAACACCGGGGAGCTGTTTTTT. Protein: CASSTREGRNTGELFF. The V and J genes are TRBV6-6 and TRBJ2-2; TRBD2 agrees at 9 bases. This CDR3 is 16 amino acids long. V shed 5 bases and J 1 base; nucleotides not matched to a gene: 5. The germline gives CDR1 MNHNY, CDR2 SVGAGI (reference sequence).

The chain uses TRBV5-1 and TRBJ2-2; TRBD2 might be the D (5 bases). This CDR3 spans 16 amino acids. From germline, CDR1 is SGHRS and CDR2 YFSETQ. With 4 bases removed from V and 3 bases from J, the gap between germline ends came to 16 bases. CDR3: CASSETVRGYTGELFF. The CDR3 DNA sequence: TGCGCCAGCAGCGAGACGGTACGGGGATACACCGGGGAGCTGTTTTTT.

The chain joins TRBV21-1 to TRBJ2-1; the table's D call, TRBD2, has no DNA check behind it. TRBV21-1 is designated a pseudogene. This CDR3 region has 18 residues. DNA for the CDR3: TGTGCCAGCAGCAAACGAAGGGAACGGGAGGCTTCCCACAATGAGCAGTTCTTC. Amino acid sequence: CASSKRREREASHNEQFF.